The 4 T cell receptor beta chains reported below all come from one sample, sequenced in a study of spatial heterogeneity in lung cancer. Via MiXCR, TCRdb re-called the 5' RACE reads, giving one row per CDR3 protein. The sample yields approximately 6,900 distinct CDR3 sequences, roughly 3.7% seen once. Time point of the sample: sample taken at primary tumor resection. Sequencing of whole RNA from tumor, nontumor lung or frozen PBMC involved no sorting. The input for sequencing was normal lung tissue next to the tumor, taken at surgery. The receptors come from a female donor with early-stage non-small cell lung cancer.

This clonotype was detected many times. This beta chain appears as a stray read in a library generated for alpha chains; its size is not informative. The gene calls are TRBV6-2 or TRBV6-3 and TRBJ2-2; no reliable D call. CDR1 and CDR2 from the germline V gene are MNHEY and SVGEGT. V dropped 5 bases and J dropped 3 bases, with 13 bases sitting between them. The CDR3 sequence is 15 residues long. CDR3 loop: CASSPPAFYTGELFF. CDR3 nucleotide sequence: TGTGCCAGCAGTCCCCCAGCTTTCTACACCGGGGAGCTGTTTTTT.

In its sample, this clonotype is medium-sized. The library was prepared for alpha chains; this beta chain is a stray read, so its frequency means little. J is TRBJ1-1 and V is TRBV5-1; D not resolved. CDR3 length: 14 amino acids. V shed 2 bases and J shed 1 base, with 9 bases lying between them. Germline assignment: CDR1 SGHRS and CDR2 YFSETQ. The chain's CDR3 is CASSFVSSNTEAFF. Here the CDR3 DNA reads TGCGCCAGCAGCTTTGTCAGCTCGAACACTGAAGCTTTCTTT.

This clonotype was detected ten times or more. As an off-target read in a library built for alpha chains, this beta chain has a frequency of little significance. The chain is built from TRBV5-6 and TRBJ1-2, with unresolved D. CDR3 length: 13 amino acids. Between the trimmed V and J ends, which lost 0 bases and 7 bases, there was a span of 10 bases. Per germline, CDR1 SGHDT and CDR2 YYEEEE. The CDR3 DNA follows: TGTGCCAGCAGCTTGGTTGGGGATCCTGGCTACACCTTC. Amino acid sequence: CASSLVGDPGYTF.

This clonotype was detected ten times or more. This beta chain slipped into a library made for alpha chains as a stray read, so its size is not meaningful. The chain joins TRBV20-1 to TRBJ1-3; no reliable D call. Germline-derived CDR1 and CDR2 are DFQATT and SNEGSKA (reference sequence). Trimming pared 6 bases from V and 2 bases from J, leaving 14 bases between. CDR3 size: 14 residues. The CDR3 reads CSAGVDGAGNTIYF. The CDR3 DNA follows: TGCAGTGCGGGCGTGGACGGAGCTGGAAACACCATATATTTT.